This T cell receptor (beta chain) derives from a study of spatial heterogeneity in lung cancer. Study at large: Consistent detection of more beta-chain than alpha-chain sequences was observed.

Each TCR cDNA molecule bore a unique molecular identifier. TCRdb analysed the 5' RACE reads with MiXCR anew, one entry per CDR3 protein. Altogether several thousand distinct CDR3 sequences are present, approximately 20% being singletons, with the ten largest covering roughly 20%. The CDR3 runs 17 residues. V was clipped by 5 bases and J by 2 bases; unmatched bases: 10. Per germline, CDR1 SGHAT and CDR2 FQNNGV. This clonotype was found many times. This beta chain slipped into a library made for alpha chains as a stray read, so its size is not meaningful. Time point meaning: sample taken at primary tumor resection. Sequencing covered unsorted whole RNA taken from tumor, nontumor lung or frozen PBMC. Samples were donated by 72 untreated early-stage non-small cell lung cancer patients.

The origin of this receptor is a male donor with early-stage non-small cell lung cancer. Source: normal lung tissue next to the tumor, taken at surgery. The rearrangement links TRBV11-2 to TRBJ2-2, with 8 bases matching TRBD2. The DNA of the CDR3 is TGTGCCAGCAGCCCCGGGAGGGTGGGGCTAAACACCGGGGAGCTGTTTTTT. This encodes CASSPGRVGLNTGELFF.